The TCR beta chain under discussion was sequenced for a study of blood T cell repertoires in COVID-19 (dated by TCRdb to 2018 to 2020). With respect to the entire study: Collaborator samples came from the United States, Italy and Spain and covered acute and convalescent phases of COVID-19. The material from the prospective study consisted of cDNA or gDNA derived from T cells, B-cell-depleted T cells, or PBMCs. Subjects who had been exposed to COVID-19, were actively infected with it, or had recovered from it provided the deeply sampled blood TCRbeta repertoires that made up the dataset. The repertoires were made available in a free public database intended to serve as a resource for research on the immune response to SARS-CoV-2. The samples were drawn from the first 160 participants of the ongoing ImmuneRACE study and from 1,254 subjects provided by 6 global collaborators. Nearly every sample came with metadata listing a de-identified subject ID, COVID-19 status, age in years and sex. Where available, HLA class I and class II types were taken from metadata supplied by the sample provider and were not determined by assay-based typing.

Collaborating institutions collected whole blood in K2EDTA tubes following their own protocols. For TCRbeta analysis, collaborators shipped samples as frozen whole blood, isolated PBMCs, or DNA extracted from either of those sample types. Overall results and qualifications from the work: How much clinical and demographic metadata was included differed by source and by participant, and the metadata was provided uncurated.

TCRbeta CDR3 regions were amplified from genomic DNA by means of the immunoSEQ Assay, a bias-controlled multiplex PCR. Concerning the study's data processing: Nucleated cell counts per sample were estimated from amplification of reference gene primers within the assay. Sequence reads were collapsed and filtered to measure the absolute abundance of every unique TCRbeta CDR3 rearrangement. For each sample, productive Simpson clonality was calculated as the square root of Simpson's diversity index across productive rearrangements. Entries here come from immuneACCESS through TCRdb and include only in-frame sequences with V and J called. Some clones fail to appear in such tables; in the studies checked, an unresolved V gene covers under half of the shortfall, and the cause of the remainder is unknown. V and J calls and clone size are those listed in that table; D and trimming were worked out from the DNA. The sample table holds 150,000 or so clones, of which approximately 82% were seen once. In total, the top ten clones hold 13% to 15% of the sample.

Concerning this clone itself: Its antigen specificity is not known. Base qualities are missing; no much larger clone stands one base away.

This receptor was identified in a human donor with acute or convalescent COVID-19. The donor label of this sample is uncertain. Sequencing was done on a sample of peripheral blood.

The CDR3 has the sequence CAWWTGGYNEQFF. The DNA sequence reads TGTGCCTGGTGGACAGGGGGTTACAATGAGCAGTTCTTC. This sequence uses TRBV30 and TRBJ2-1; TRBD1 matches 10 bases in the middle. Per the germline V gene (reference sequence), GTSNPN is the CDR1 and SVGIG is the CDR2. From the cysteine up to the phenylalanine, the CDR3 has a length of 13 residues. CDR3 DNA only is kept here, 39 bases in frame from base 1. Here V drops 5 bases and J drops 4 bases, and the junction holds 2 bases not matched to any gene.